This T cell receptor (beta chain) was identified during a study of Graves' ophthalmopathy and Graves' hyperthyroidism. CDR3 length equals 15 residues. Germline V gives CDR1 LGHDT, CDR2 YNNKEL (reference sequence). Study-level points and caveats: From stable hyperthyroidism, ophthalmopathy was separated by a 13-signature model with just under 90% sensitivity and about 81% specificity. Also, most clonotypes expanded in the thyroid above 0.001 frequency appeared in blood.

Regarding this clonotype: Its antigen is not identified. This clone may be a read error of a much larger clone one base away.

For repertoire sequencing, the TCR beta CDR3 regions were amplified from RNA transcripts. HTBI-primed RT-PCR formed the first round, and a multiplex PCR formed the second. TCRdb re-derived calls from the multiplex PCR reads in MiXCR, one entry per CDR3 protein. The sample has roughly 420,000 distinct CDR3 sequences, approximately 21% seen once; the top ten hold 2.5% to 3.5%. The specimen sequenced was peripheral blood. The receptor was derived from a woman aged 18-29 years with stable Graves' hyperthyroidism. This chain joins TRBV3-1 and TRBJ1-2; possibly TRBD1 for D (6 bases). The CDR3 DNA is TGTGCCAGCAGCTCCCCAAATGGGGGGGCAGGTGGCTGCACCTTC. It codes for CASSSPNGGAGGCTF.